The 4 T cell receptor beta chains listed next were all sequenced from one sample in a study of shared clonotypes between healthy human individuals. Repertoires were generated with immunoSEQ multiplex PCR, while TCRdb's copy carries only in-frame clones and drops some. The sample lists over a million clones; roughly 74% were seen once. The specimen sequenced was memory CD4+ T cells from PBMCs. Described subset: CD45RA-negative fraction. Source of these receptors: a man aged 18 to 29 in good health. Some clones in this sample may be carry-over from other donors' samples.

The chain carries TRBV5-1 and TRBJ2-7; D is perhaps TRBD1 (6 bases). The CDR3 runs 13 residues. Germline assignment: CDR1 SGHRS and CDR2 YFSETQ. V was cut by 7 bases and J by 3 bases, with 14 bases left in between. CDR3 residues: CASGPGHLYEQYF. The CDR3 DNA reads TGCGCCAGCGGGCCGGGACACCTCTACGAGCAGTACTTC.

This chain uses TRBV6-6 with TRBJ2-1, with 7 bases identical to TRBD1. Germline CDR1 and CDR2: MNHNY and SVGAGI (reference sequence). This CDR3 spans 15 amino acids. J lost 5 bases, V lost 2 bases, and 6 bases had no gene match. This CDR3 is CASSYDGTANNEQFF. CDR3 nucleotide sequence: TGTGCCAGCAGTTACGATGGGACAGCTAACAATGAGCAGTTCTTC.

The chain has TRBV28 and TRBJ2-7, with D tentatively TRBD1 (6 bases). Germline assignment: CDR1 MDHEN and CDR2 SYDVKM. V was cut by 5 bases and J by 2 bases, with 13 bases left in between. The CDR3 sequence is 14 residues long. Here the CDR3 DNA reads TGTGCCAGCAGTCCTCGGTGGGGGCCCTACGAGCAGTACTTC. It encodes CASSPRWGPYEQYF.

The chain carries TRBV18 and TRBJ2-4; D not certain. The CDR3 loop spans 14 amino acids. Germline lookup yields CDR1 KGHSH and CDR2 LQKENI. The V and J ends lost 2 bases and 5 bases respectively, with 10 bases between them. The CDR3 here is CASSPGRGENIQYF. The CDR3 nucleotides read TGTGCCAGCTCACCAGGGCGTGGAGAAAACATTCAGTACTTC.